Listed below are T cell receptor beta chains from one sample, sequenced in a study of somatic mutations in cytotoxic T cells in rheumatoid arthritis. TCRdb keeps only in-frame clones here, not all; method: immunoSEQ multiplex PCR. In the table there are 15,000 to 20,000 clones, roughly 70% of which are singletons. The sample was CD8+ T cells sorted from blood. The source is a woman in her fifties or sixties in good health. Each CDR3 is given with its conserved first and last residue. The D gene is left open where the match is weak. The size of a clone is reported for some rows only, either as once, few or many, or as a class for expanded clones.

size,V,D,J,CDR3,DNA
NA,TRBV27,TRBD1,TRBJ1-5,CASSTSGTGLGQPQHF,TGTGCCAGCAGTACGTCCGGGACAGGATTGGGGCAGCCCCAGCATTTT
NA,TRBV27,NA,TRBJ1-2,CASSFLANYGYTF,TGTGCCAGCAGTTTTTTGGCTAACTATGGCTACACCTTC
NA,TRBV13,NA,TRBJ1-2,CASSLGRLANYGYTF,TGTGCCAGCAGCTTAGGACGGCTAGCTAACTATGGCTACACCTTC
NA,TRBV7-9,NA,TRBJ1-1,CASSPLPSNTEAFF,TGTGCCAGCAGCCCACTCCCGTCGAACACTGAAGCTTTCTTT
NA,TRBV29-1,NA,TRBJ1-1,CSVQQGEGTEAFF,TGCAGCGTTCAGCAGGGTGAAGGGACTGAAGCTTTCTTT
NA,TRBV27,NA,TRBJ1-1,CASPPAGVNTEAFF,TGTGCCAGCCCGCCCGCAGGAGTAAACACTGAAGCTTTCTTT
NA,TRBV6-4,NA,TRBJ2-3,CASSTSTTDTQYF,TGTGCCAGCAGCACTAGCACCACAGATACGCAGTATTTT
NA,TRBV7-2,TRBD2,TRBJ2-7,CASSLGLAGVFYEQYF,TGTGCCAGCAGCTTAGGACTAGCGGGAGTTTTCTACGAGCAGTACTTC
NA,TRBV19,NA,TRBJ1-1,CASSIQGLRTNTEAFF,TGTGCCAGTAGTATTCAGGGTTTGAGGACGAACACTGAAGCTTTCTTT
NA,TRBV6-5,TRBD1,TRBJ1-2,CASRGQDKGYTF,TGTGCCAGCAGGGGACAGGATAAGGGCTACACCTTC
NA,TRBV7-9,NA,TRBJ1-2,CASSQDGNYGYTF,TGTGCCAGCAGTCAGGACGGGAACTATGGCTACACCTTC
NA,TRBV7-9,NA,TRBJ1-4,CASSFPGAVATNEKLFF,TGTGCCAGCAGCTTCCCTGGGGCAGTAGCAACTAATGAAAAACTGTTTTTT
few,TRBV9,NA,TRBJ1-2,CASSYSQYGYTF,TGTGCCAGCAGTTACTCACAGTACGGCTACACCTTC
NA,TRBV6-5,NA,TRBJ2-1,CASSRDPGSYNEQFF,TGTGCCAGCAGTAGAGATCCTGGGAGCTACAATGAGCAGTTCTTC
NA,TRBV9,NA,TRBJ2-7,CASSGSDREQYF,TGTGCCAGCAGCGGCTCCGACAGAGAGCAGTACTTC
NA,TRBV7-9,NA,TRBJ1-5,CASSPDRDQPQHF,TGTGCCAGCAGCCCCGACCGGGATCAGCCCCAGCATTTT
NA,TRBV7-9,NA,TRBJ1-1,CASSFSTTEAFF,TGTGCCAGCAGTTTCAGCACAACTGAAGCTTTCTTT
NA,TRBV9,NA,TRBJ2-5,CASSPDPLAGQETQYF,TGTGCCAGCAGCCCAGACCCCCTAGCTGGGCAAGAGACCCAGTACTTC
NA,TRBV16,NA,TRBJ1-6,CASSHSTVWGSPLHF,TGTGCCAGCAGCCATTCGACAGTCTGGGGTTCACCCCTCCACTTT
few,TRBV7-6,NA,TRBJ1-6,CASSSTGDSPLHF,TGTGCCAGCAGCTCGACGGGTGACTCACCCCTCCACTTT
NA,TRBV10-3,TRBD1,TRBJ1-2,CAISEWTGGRNYGYTF,TGTGCCATCAGTGAGTGGACAGGGGGCAGGAACTATGGCTACACCTTC
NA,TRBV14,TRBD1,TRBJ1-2,CASSQARTGVIGYTF,TGTGCCAGCAGCCAAGCCCGCACAGGGGTGATTGGCTACACCTTC
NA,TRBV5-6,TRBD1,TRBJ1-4,CASSKTGGPTNEKLFF,TGTGCCAGCAGCAAGACAGGGGGCCCAACTAATGAAAAACTGTTTTTT
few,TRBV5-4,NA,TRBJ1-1,CASSFGTSRTREAFF,TGTGCCAGCAGCTTCGGGACATCACGTACCAGAGAAGCTTTCTTT